This is a list of T cell receptor beta chains from one sample in a study of blood T cell repertoires in COVID-19. Libraries were prepared by immunoSEQ multiplex PCR; TCRdb keeps only in-frame clonotypes and omits some of them. The repertoire includes over 300,000 clones, roughly 87% of them detected once, and 5.5% to 7% sits in the top ten. The sequenced sample consisted of PBMCs or T cells enriched from blood (not recorded which). The receptor set was obtained from a woman in her 30s who had recovered from COVID-19. Each CDR3 is given with its conserved first and last residue. A D gene is named only where the DNA matches it firmly.

>.|TRBJ2-2|TRBV7-2
CASSLERVSNTGELFF
TGTGCCAGCAGCTTAGAGCGGGTCTCCAACACCGGGGAGCTGTTTTTT
>TRBD2|TRBJ2-1|TRBV24-1
CATSDYPGTSPGRQFF
TGTGCCACCAGTGATTACCCCGGGACTAGCCCCGGTCGGCAGTTCTTC
>TRBD1|TRBJ1-2|TRBV7-2
CASSRALGGTGGTGGYTF
TGTGCCAGCAGCCGCGCCCTAGGCGGGACAGGGGGGACAGGGGGCTACACCTTC
>.|TRBJ1-1|TRBV5-1
CASSLEGTPGFTEAFF
TGCGCCAGCAGCTTGGAGGGGACACCCGGTTTCACTGAAGCTTTCTTT
>TRBD1|TRBJ1-1|TRBV29-1
CSVGGGGLNTEAFF
TGCAGCGTTGGAGGGGGCGGGCTGAACACTGAAGCTTTCTTT
>.|TRBJ1-1|TRBV18
CASSPLPGYNTEAFF
TGTGCCAGCTCACCACTGCCAGGATACAACACTGAAGCTTTCTTT
>.|TRBJ2-3|TRBV5-1
CASSLELAPNGDTQYF
TGCGCCAGCAGCTTGGAATTAGCCCCAAATGGAGATACGCAGTATTTT
>TRBD1|TRBJ1-5|TRBV30
CAWAPTGDQPQHF
TGTGCCTGGGCCCCGACAGGGGATCAGCCCCAGCATTTT
>.|TRBJ1-4|TRBV3-1/TRBV3-2
CASSQWGPTGDEKLFF
TGTGCCAGCAGCCAGTGGGGGCCTACGGGCGATGAAAAACTGTTTTTT
>.|TRBJ1-5|TRBV10-3
CAISEERGSRNQPQHF
TGTGCCATCAGTGAAGAGAGGGGGAGCCGCAATCAGCCCCAGCATTTT
>TRBD2|TRBJ2-3|TRBV27
CASTADGGGTSTDTQYF
TGTGCCAGCACCGCGGACGGCGGGGGGACTAGCACAGATACGCAGTATTTT
>TRBD1|TRBJ2-3|TRBV19
CASSVGTGGTDTQYF
TGTGCCAGTAGTGTCGGAACAGGGGGAACAGATACGCAGTATTTT
>TRBD1|TRBJ1-5|TRBV19
CASSIRDRVSSNQPQHF
TGTGCCAGTAGCATCCGGGACAGGGTTTCGAGCAATCAGCCCCAGCATTTT
>TRBD1|TRBJ2-2|TRBV4-3
CASSTPRDRGRVWDTGELFF
TGCGCCAGCAGCACCCCCCGGGACAGGGGGCGCGTTTGGGACACCGGGGAGCTGTTTTTT
>TRBD2|TRBJ2-5|TRBV27
CASSPGGGREETQYF
TGTGCCAGCAGTCCCGGCGGGGGGCGCGAAGAGACCCAGTACTTC
>TRBD1|TRBJ1-1|TRBV12-3/TRBV12-4
CASSPAGGTEAFF
TGTGCCAGCAGCCCCGCAGGGGGCACTGAAGCTTTCTTT